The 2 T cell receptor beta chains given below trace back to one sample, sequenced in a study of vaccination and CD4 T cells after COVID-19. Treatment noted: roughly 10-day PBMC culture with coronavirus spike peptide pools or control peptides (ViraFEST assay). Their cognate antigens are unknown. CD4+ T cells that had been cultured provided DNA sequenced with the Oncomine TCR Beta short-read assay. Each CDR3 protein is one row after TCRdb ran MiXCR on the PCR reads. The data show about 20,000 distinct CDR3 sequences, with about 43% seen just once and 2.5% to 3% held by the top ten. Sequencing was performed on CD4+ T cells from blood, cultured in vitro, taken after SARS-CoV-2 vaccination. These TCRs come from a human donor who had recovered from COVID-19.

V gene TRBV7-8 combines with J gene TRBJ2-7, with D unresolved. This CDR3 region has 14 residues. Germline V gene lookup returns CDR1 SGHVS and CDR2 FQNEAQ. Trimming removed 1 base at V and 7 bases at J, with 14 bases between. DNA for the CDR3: TGTGCCAGCAGCTTAGAATCAATCGACACGGAGCAGTACTTC. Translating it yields CASSLESIDTEQYF.

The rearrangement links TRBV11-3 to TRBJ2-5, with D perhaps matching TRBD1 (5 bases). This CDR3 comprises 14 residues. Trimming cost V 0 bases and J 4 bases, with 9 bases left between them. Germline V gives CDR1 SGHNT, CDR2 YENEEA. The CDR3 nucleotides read TGTGCCAGCAGCTTAGAAGGGGAAACAGAGACCCAGTACTTC. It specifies CASSLEGETETQYF.